Following are 19 T cell receptor beta chains from one sample sequenced in a study of cytomegalovirus exposure and HLA in healthy donors (dated by TCRdb to about 2017). The library was prepared using the immunoSEQ multiplex PCR assay. A mixture of 60 forward primers for TCR Vbeta segments and 13 reverse primers for TCR Jbeta segments was used in the multiplex PCR. TCRdb's version of the immuneACCESS table is confined to in-frame rearrangements and falls short of the full clone set. An unresolved V gene accounts for under half of the shortfall where checked; the remainder is of unknown origin. For this sample the table gives 60,000 to 70,000 clones, of which just under 80% were detected only once. In total, the top ten clones hold almost 4.5% of the sample. Sequenced input: PBMCs. The receptors originated from a woman younger than 45 in good health and CMV-seronegative.

This chain uses TRBV4-1 with TRBJ2-3; 8 bases fit TRBD2. Germline V gene data show CDR1 as MGHRA and CDR2 as YSYEKL. Trimming took 3 bases from V and 1 from J; bases not matched to a gene: 9. The CDR3 runs 17 residues. The CDR3 region is CASSQLLRGARTDTQYF. DNA of the CDR3: TGCGCCAGCAGCCAGCTCCTGCGGGGGGCCCGCACAGATACGCAGTATTTT.

V and J are TRBV5-1 and TRBJ1-3, with no clear D. Germline CDR1 reads SGHRS; CDR2 reads YFSETQ. Trimming took off 2 bases at V and 0 bases at J, with 9 bases between the two ends. The CDR3 has 15 amino acids. The CDR3 sequence: CASSFRRDSGNTIYF. The CDR3 coding sequence is TGCGCCAGCAGCTTTCGACGGGACTCTGGAAACACCATATATTTT.

This rearrangement joins TRBV7-8 to TRBJ2-5; 7 nucleotides match TRBD1. V gave up 6 bases and J gave up 5 bases; unmatched junction bases: 6. Germline V gene sequence: CDR1 SGHVS, CDR2 FQNEAQ. The CDR3 sequence is 13 residues long. Written as DNA, the CDR3 is TGTGCCAGCAGGACAGGGAGAAGGGAGACCCAGTACTTC. This translates into CASRTGRRETQYF.

This chain uses TRBV7-2 with TRBJ2-1, with TRBD2 as a possible D gene (6 bases). V shed 5 bases and J shed 10 bases, with 12 bases lying between them. Germline V CDR1 and CDR2: SGHTA, FQGNSA. This CDR3 spans 12 amino acids. CDR3 residues: CASSQDYDEQFF. Here the CDR3 DNA reads TGTGCCAGCAGCCAGGACTACGACGAGCAGTTCTTC.

The chain is built from TRBV25-1 and TRBJ2-7, with D perhaps TRBD1 (6 bases). CDR1 and CDR2 (germline): MGHDK, SYGVNS. V was cut by 3 bases and J by 3 bases, with 9 bases left in between. The CDR3 loop spans 13 amino acids. Written as DNA, the CDR3 is TGTGCCAGCAGTGACGACAGGTGCTACGAGCAGTACTTC. It yields the protein CASSDDRCYEQYF.

This chain uses TRBV10-2 with TRBJ1-1; 8 bases fit TRBD1. The CDR3 is 14 residues long. Per germline, CDR1 WSHSY and CDR2 SAAADI. Trimming removed 4 bases from V and 8 bases from J; junction bases left unmatched: 9. CDR3 coding DNA: TGCGCCAGCAGTGGGGAAACCAGGACAGGGGAAGCTTTCTTT. Amino acids: CASSGETRTGEAFF.

CDR3 residues: CASSAQGYSGNTIYF. CDR3 DNA sequence: TGTGCCAGCAGCGCCCAGGGATACTCTGGAAACACCATATATTTT. V is TRBV9 and J is TRBJ1-3; D perhaps matches TRBD1 (5 bases). The length of the CDR3 is 15 residues. V dropped 3 bases and J dropped 0 bases, with 10 bases sitting between them. CDR1 SGDLS and CDR2 YYNGEE come from the germline V gene.

The chain recombines TRBV29-1 with TRBJ2-5; 13 bases agree with TRBD2. The CDR3 is 18 amino acids. Germline CDR1 reads SQVTM; CDR2 reads ANQGSEA. V gave up 3 bases and J gave up 0 bases; unmatched junction bases: 10. CDR3 bases: TGCAGCGTTGAGGGGGTGACTAGCGGGGGGCACTACCAAGAGACCCAGTACTTC. This gives the protein CSVEGVTSGGHYQETQYF. Based on the CDR3 plus reference TRBV29-1 and TRBJ2-5, the full variable domain is SAVISQKPSRDICQRGTSLTIQCQVDSQVTMMFWYRQQPGQSLTLIATANQGSEATYESGFVIDKFPISRPNLTFSTLTVSNMSPEDSSIYLCSVEGVTSGGHYQETQYFGPGTRLLVL.

In nucleotides, the CDR3 is TGCGCCAGCAGCCAAGACTTACAACCCTATGGCTACACCTTC. Protein sequence: CASSQDLQPYGYTF. This chain joins TRBV4-3 and TRBJ1-2, with D hard to call. The CDR3 runs to 14 residues. Germline CDR1 is LGHNA and CDR2 is YSLEER. Trimming removed 0 bases at V and 4 bases at J, with 9 bases between.

This chain connects TRBV15 to TRBJ2-7, with 10 bases lining up with TRBD2. CDR1 is LNHNV, CDR2 YYDKDF, per germline (reference sequence). The CDR3 has 16 amino acids. Unmatched junction bases numbered 10, after V lost 3 bases and J lost 5 bases. CDR3 loop: CATSSGNSGRSHEQYF. Written as DNA, the CDR3 is TGTGCCACCAGCAGTGGGAATAGCGGGAGGTCCCACGAGCAGTACTTC.

This clone was counted once. The chain recombines TRBV30 with TRBJ1-3; D uncertain. The CDR3 runs 14 residues. Germline V gene sequence: CDR1 GTSNPN, CDR2 SVGIG (reference sequence). V lost 2 bases, J lost 0 bases, and 8 bases lay in between. The CDR3 spells CAWSLTVSGNTIYF. The CDR3 bases are TGTGCCTGGAGTTTAACAGTCTCTGGAAACACCATATATTTT. Supplemented by reference TRBV30 and TRBJ1-3, the full variable domain reads SQTIHQWPATLVQPVGSPLSLECTVEGTSNPNLYWYRQAAGRGLQLLFYSVGIGQISSEVPQNLSASRPQDRQFILSSKKLLLSDSGFYLCAWSLTVSGNTIYFGEGSWLTVV.

This chain's CDR3 is CASSPRQGETQYF. CDR3 nucleotides: TGTGCCAGCTCACCGCGACAGGGTGAGACCCAGTACTTC. The rearrangement joins TRBV18 to TRBJ2-5; 7 bases agree with TRBD1. The CDR3 contains 13 residues. Per the germline V gene, CDR1 is KGHSH and CDR2 is LQKENI. Germline trimming cut 3 bases from V and 5 bases from J; bases unmatched to any gene: 3.

The chain couples TRBV29-1 to TRBJ2-2; possible D gene TRBD1, 6 bases. Trimming left V 7 bases short and J 4 bases short, with 16 bases between. Germline V gives CDR1 SQVTM, CDR2 ANQGSEA. CDR3 length: 14 amino acids. Here the CDR3 reads CSASRRDTTGELFF. The CDR3 bases are TGCAGCGCCAGCCGCCGGGACACCACCGGGGAGCTGTTTTTT.

The chain links TRBV4-2 to TRBJ2-3, with D possibly being TRBD2 (6 bases). Germline V gives CDR1 LGHNA, CDR2 YNFKEQ. The CDR3 covers 16 residues. Trimming pared 4 bases from V and 4 bases from J, leaving 18 bases between. Written as DNA, the CDR3 is TGTGCCAGCAGCCGTGCTAGCGTAGGTGGTGCAGATACGCAGTATTTT. Encoded protein: CASSRASVGGADTQYF.

The chain couples TRBV18 to TRBJ2-7; D perhaps matches TRBD2 (6 bases). The CDR3 is 16 amino acids. Germline V gives CDR1 KGHSH, CDR2 LQKENI. Trimming took 1 base from V and 5 from J, leaving 18 bases between them. The CDR3 bases are TGTGCCAGCTCACCACGGCGGTCGGGGGAAACCGACGAGCAGTACTTC. It translates to CASSPRRSGETDEQYF.

V gene TRBV29-1 combines with J gene TRBJ2-2; D might be TRBD1 (6 bases). This CDR3 has 13 residues. V dropped 7 bases and J dropped 6 bases, with 15 bases sitting between them. Germline loops: CDR1 SQVTM, CDR2 ANQGSEA. The CDR3 nucleotides are TGCAGCGGTGCCTCAGGGGCCGCCGGGGAGCTGTTTTTT. Its translation is CSGASGAAGELFF.

The chain joins TRBV7-9 to TRBJ2-7; 11 bases map to TRBD1. This CDR3 spans 15 amino acids. Germline V gives CDR1 SEHNR, CDR2 FQNEAQ (reference sequence). Trimming took 5 bases from V and 6 from J; bases not matched to a gene: 9. Written as DNA, the CDR3 is TGTGCCAGCAGCCCAGAGGACAGGGGGCTAAGCGAGCAGTACTTC. Translated, it gives CASSPEDRGLSEQYF.

V and J are TRBV6-5 and TRBJ2-7; D call uncertain. The CDR3 is 14 residues long. V was cut by 0 bases and J by 2 bases, with 8 bases left in between. Germline V gene lookup returns CDR1 MNHEY and CDR2 SVGAGI. The CDR3 protein is CASSYSTRTYEQYF. CDR3 DNA: TGTGCCAGCAGTTACTCGACCAGGACCTACGAGCAGTACTTC.

This clone occurred a few times. The chain employs TRBV19 and TRBJ1-5; D is unresolved. In germline, CDR1 is LNHDA, CDR2 SQIVND (reference sequence). This CDR3 comprises 12 residues. V dropped 7 bases and J dropped 3 bases, with 7 bases sitting between them. This CDR3 is CASTGYNQPQHF. DNA of the CDR3: TGTGCCAGTACAGGTTACAATCAGCCCCAGCATTTT.